This T cell receptor beta chain appears in the sequencing data of a study of blood T cell repertoires in COVID-19. Original processing notes: Estimates of nucleated cell counts were drawn from the amplification of reference gene primers. TCRdb's table, derived via immunoSEQ multiplex PCR, lists solely in-frame clones and lacks some. V and J calls and clone size are as listed in that table; D and trimming were resolved from the DNA. This table holds roughly 180,000 clones, about 85% found once. The clonotype comes from a man younger than 35 with acute or convalescent COVID-19. Input material: peripheral blood.

CDR3: CATHDGGGGTEAFF. The CDR3, as DNA: TGTGCCACCCACGACGGCGGGGGGGGCACTGAAGCTTTCTTT. V gene TRBV10-3 combines with J gene TRBJ1-1; possible D gene TRBD1, 5 bases. Germline V gives CDR1 ENHRY, CDR2 SYGVKD. This CDR3 is 14 amino acids long. V dropped 10 bases and J dropped 4 bases, with 19 bases sitting between them.